Included here is one TCR beta chain sequence, with context. Antigen unknown. The data belong to a study of radiation and T cells in renal cell carcinoma. Germline loops: CDR1 SGHTA, CDR2 FQGNSA. The CDR3 covers 17 residues. V lost 1 base to trimming and J lost 2 bases, with 16 bases between them. Time point noted: blood 4 weeks post-SBRT, at nephrectomy. Noted treatment: 15 Gy SBRT to primary tumor, nephrectomy 4 weeks later. Nephrectomy followed 15 Gy stereotactic body radiation by 4 weeks. Serial blood draws occurred at baseline and 2 and 4 weeks post-SBRT. This renal cell carcinoma was of the clear cell type. Study results and caveats: Top tumor clonotypes rose in blood 2 weeks post-radiation, then contracted.

This table comes from immunoSEQ multiplex PCR, and its TCRdb copy is limited to in-frame clones, with some not included. The sample consists of 150,000 to 200,000 clones, roughly nine tenths of them appearing once. This chain connects TRBV7-2 to TRBJ2-3; D might be TRBD2 (7 bases). Sequencing was performed on blood, taken from a patient whose treatment included radiotherapy and nephrectomy. The clonotype was recovered from a woman aged 45 to 65 with renal cell carcinoma. This CDR3 is CASSLDPRGGLTDTQYF. Here the CDR3 DNA reads TGTGCCAGCAGCTTAGATCCGAGGGGGGGCCTCACAGATACGCAGTATTTT.